These 17 T cell receptor beta chains share one sample of origin, sequenced in a study of blood T cell repertoires in COVID-19. Generated by immunoSEQ multiplex PCR, the TCRdb table keeps only in-frame clones and is missing some. The sample holds around 430,000 clones; approximately 88% are singletons and the top ten take about 12%. The source material was peripheral blood. All receptors derive from a woman between 45 and 65 years old with COVID-19, enrolled during active disease.

As regards this clone: At one end, the junction sequence differs from germline, possibly due to a read error. The chain is built from TRBV6-6 and TRBJ2-7; 10 bases align to TRBD1. Germline lookup yields CDR1 MNHNY and CDR2 SVGAGI (reference sequence). This CDR3 is built from 12 residues. The CDR3, as DNA: TGTGCCAGCAGATTCGACAGGGGGCAATTAAACTTC. It is translated as CASRFDRGQLNF.

The chain employs TRBV6-1 and TRBJ1-2; D gene uncertain. CDR1 and CDR2 from the germline V gene are MNHNS and SASEGT. Trimming cost V 1 base and J 4 bases, with 10 bases left between them. This CDR3 contains 14 residues. The CDR3 region has the DNA TGTGCCAGCAGTGAAGGGGAGTTTGGCTATGGCTACACCTTC. This sequence encodes CASSEGEFGYGYTF.

V usage is TRBV11-1 and J usage is TRBJ1-1, with D unresolved. Germline CDR1 and CDR2: SGHAT and FQDESV (reference sequence). The CDR3 contains 14 residues. Between the trimmed V and J ends, which lost 5 bases and 7 bases, there was a span of 17 bases. CDR3: CASSRYRTAGEAFF. The DNA for the CDR3 is TGTGCCAGCAGCCGGTATAGGACTGCGGGTGAAGCTTTCTTT.

This chain uses TRBV5-4 with TRBJ2-5; possibly TRBD1 for D (5 bases). The CDR3 length is 16 residues. Germline values: CDR1 SGHNT, CDR2 YYREEE (reference sequence). V lost 3 bases and J 5 bases, leaving 20 bases between the germline ends. The CDR3: CASSSASNRLLETQYF. As DNA, the CDR3 is TGTGCCAGCAGCTCGGCCAGTAACAGGCTTCTGGAGACCCAGTACTTC. Full variable domain (rest looked up from reference TRBV5-4 and TRBJ2-5): ETGVTQSPTHLIKTRGQQVTLRCSSQSGHNTVSWYQQALGQGPQFIFQYYREEENGRGNFPPRFSGLQFPNYSSELNVNALELDDSALYLCASSSASNRLLETQYFGPGTRLLVL.

This chain joins TRBV3-1 (or the pseudogene TRBV3-2) and TRBJ1-1; 7 nucleotides align to TRBD1. CDR1 is LGHDT and CDR2 is YNNKEL in the germline V gene (reference sequence). The CDR3 runs to 13 residues. With 0 bases clipped from V and 12 bases from J, the junction kept 7 bases outside the gene matches. The CDR3 loop is CASSQEGPGGTFF. The CDR3 coding sequence is TGTGCCAGCAGCCAAGAAGGTCCAGGGGGAACTTTCTTT.

The genes are TRBV10-3 and TRBJ2-1; TRBD1 matches 10 bases. The ends lost 6 bases at V and 6 bases at J; junction bases unmatched: 5. There are 14 residues in the CDR3. Germline assignment: CDR1 ENHRY and CDR2 SYGVKD. CDR3 residues: CAIRGQGVGNEQFF. DNA for the CDR3: TGTGCCATCAGAGGACAGGGGGTAGGCAATGAGCAGTTCTTC.

This chain links TRBV10-1 with TRBJ1-1; 8 positions match TRBD1. The length of the CDR3 is 15 residues. The V gene end was trimmed by 0 bases and the J gene end by 2 bases; junction bases not matched to a gene: 2. Germline loops: CDR1 WNHNN, CDR2 SYGVQD (reference sequence). The CDR3 region has the DNA TGCGCCAGCAGTGAGTCGACAGGGGAAAACACTGAAGCTTTCTTT. Its translation is CASSESTGENTEAFF.

The chain links TRBV7-6 to TRBJ1-1, with D possibly TRBD1 on 5 matching bases. V gave up 3 bases and J gave up 3 bases, with 14 bases separating them. This CDR3 has 15 amino acids. In germline, CDR1 is SGHVS, CDR2 FNYEAQ. CDR3 in amino acids: CASSLDQGGDTEAFF. The DNA of the CDR3 is TGTGCCAGCAGCTTGGATCAGGGAGGGGACACTGAAGCTTTCTTT.

The chain couples TRBV12-5 to TRBJ1-3; TRBD1 is a possible D gene (5 bases). Trimming removed 8 bases at V and 2 bases at J, with 10 bases between. The V gene's germline CDR1 is LGHNT and CDR2 FRNRAP. The CDR3 covers 13 residues. DNA for the CDR3: TGTGCTAGTTCATGGGGGGCTGGAAACACCATATATTTT. As protein: CASSWGAGNTIYF.

V and J are TRBV7-3 and TRBJ2-2; D perhaps matches TRBD1 (5 bases). With 7 bases removed from V and 6 bases from J, the gap between germline ends came to 12 bases. CDR3 length: 13 amino acids. Germline assignment: CDR1 SGHTA and CDR2 FQGTGA. CDR3: CASTDSTAGELFF. DNA for the CDR3: TGTGCCAGCACCGACAGTACGGCCGGGGAGCTGTTTTTT.

This clone has just a few counts. The gene calls are TRBV29-1 and TRBJ2-5; D possibly corresponds to TRBD2 (5 bases). Germline V gives CDR1 SQVTM, CDR2 ANQGSEA. This CDR3 is built from 13 residues. The V and J ends lost 1 base and 5 bases respectively, with 11 bases between them. The CDR3 region has the DNA TGCAGCGTTGAAGGAGGGATAGAGGAGACCCAGTACTTC. Protein product: CSVEGGIEETQYF. The full variable domain, with the rest looked up from reference TRBV29-1 and TRBJ2-5, is SAVISQKPSRDICQRGTSLTIQCQVDSQVTMMFWYRQQPGQSLTLIATANQGSEATYESGFVIDKFPISRPNLTFSTLTVSNMSPEDSSIYLCSVEGGIEETQYFGPGTRLLVL.

A few counts support this clone. The chain's CDR3 is CASSGTGDEDEKLFF. CDR3 DNA sequence: TGTGCCAGCAGCGGGACAGGGGACGAGGATGAAAAACTGTTTTTT. The chain is built from TRBV5-4 and TRBJ1-4; 10 bases line up with TRBD1. Germline CDR1 SGHNT, CDR2 YYREEE (reference sequence). The V and J ends lost 4 bases and 6 bases, in that order; junction bases with no gene match: 6. This CDR3 contains 15 residues.

This clone came up a few times. The chain uses TRBV30 and TRBJ2-7; 7 bases map to TRBD1. CDR3 size: 13 residues. Looked up from germline, CDR1 is GTSNPN and CDR2 is SVGIG (reference sequence). V lost 4 bases to trimming and J lost 3 bases; unmatched junction nucleotides: 6. The CDR3 sequence: CAWIDRVGYEQYF. DNA of the CDR3: TGTGCCTGGATCGACAGGGTCGGCTACGAGCAGTACTTC.

The chain carries TRBV9 and TRBJ2-5; 13 bases are a match to TRBD2. The CDR3 length is 17 residues. The trim removed 1 base at V and 5 bases at J, leaving 8 bases unmatched. Germline assignment: CDR1 SGDLS and CDR2 YYNGEE. The CDR3 nucleotides are TGTGCCAGCAGCGTACATATAGGACTAGCGGGGGTTGAGACCCAGTACTTC. Its protein is CASSVHIGLAGVETQYF.

The CDR3 region is CASSITGLDNEQFF. DNA for the CDR3: TGTGCCAGTAGTATCACGGGACTAGACAATGAGCAGTTCTTC. The chain employs TRBV19 and TRBJ2-1; 8 positions agree with TRBD2. The CDR3 runs 14 residues. CDR1 is LNHDA and CDR2 is SQIVND in the germline V gene (reference sequence). V lost 3 bases to trimming and J lost 5 bases; unmatched junction nucleotides: 3.

V gene TRBV27 combines with J gene TRBJ2-6; D possibly corresponds to TRBD2 (6 bases). Between the trimmed V and J ends, which lost 8 bases and 2 bases, there was a span of 13 bases. The CDR3 consists of 15 residues. Germline-derived CDR1 and CDR2 are MNHEY and SMNVEV (reference sequence). CDR3 in DNA: TGTGCCAGCCGGACCGGGGGTCCTGGGGCCAACGTCCTGACTTTC. Translating it yields CASRTGGPGANVLTF. Drawing the rest from reference TRBV27 and TRBJ2-6, the complete variable domain is EAQVTQNPRYLITVTGKKLTVTCSQNMNHEYMSWYRQDPGLGLRQIYYSMNVEVTDKGDVPEGYKVSRKEKRNFPLILESPSPNQTSLYFCASRTGGPGANVLTFGAGSRLTVL.

This clone appeared a single time. The gene calls are TRBV24-1 and TRBJ1-5; 7 bases map to TRBD1. The germline CDR1 and CDR2 sequences are KGHDR and SFDVKD. The CDR3 runs to 14 residues. V gave up 9 bases and J gave up 2 bases; unmatched junction bases: 6. The CDR3 loop reads CATRGGAGNQPQHF. The CDR3 coding sequence is TGTGCCACCCGAGGGGGCGCGGGCAATCAGCCCCAGCATTTT.